These T cell receptor beta chains were read from a single sample in a study of blood T cell repertoires in COVID-19. The table came from immunoSEQ multiplex PCR; TCRdb's copy has only in-frame clones and leaves some out. The sample includes roughly 57,000 clones, about 90% of them seen just once. Sequencing used peripheral blood. The receptors originated from a human donor in a cohort sampled during active COVID-19. Both conserved end residues are trimmed from each CDR3. Fields, in order: D gene, V gene, CDR3 protein. The D gene is left open where the match is weak.

d_call: -
v_call: TRBV19
cdr3_aa: ASSPTRGNNEQF

d_call: -
v_call: TRBV3-1/TRBV3-2
cdr3_aa: ASSQAANLIANTEAF

d_call: -
v_call: TRBV10-2
cdr3_aa: ASAQGRLLETQY

d_call: -
v_call: TRBV20-1
cdr3_aa: SYNRATEAF

d_call: -
v_call: TRBV19
cdr3_aa: ASTTGQETQY

d_call: -
v_call: TRBV18
cdr3_aa: ASSPRKPQNEQF

d_call: TRBD1
v_call: TRBV19
cdr3_aa: ASSRQGNTEAF

d_call: -
v_call: TRBV7-2
cdr3_aa: ASSFQGGGNSPLH

d_call: TRBD2
v_call: TRBV11-2
cdr3_aa: ASSSGLAGGAFTDTQY

d_call: -
v_call: TRBV7-2
cdr3_aa: ASSFPFRDTSQETQY

d_call: TRBD2
v_call: TRBV5-6
cdr3_aa: ASSFTSGGLGETQY

d_call: -
v_call: TRBV2
cdr3_aa: ASNNRVGEQY

d_call: TRBD1
v_call: TRBV13
cdr3_aa: ASSPGQDGEKLF

d_call: TRBD1
v_call: TRBV6-5
cdr3_aa: ASRRTGTGHYGYT

d_call: TRBD1
v_call: TRBV11-2
cdr3_aa: ASSPGTDTYEQY

d_call: -
v_call: TRBV4-3
cdr3_aa: ASSQDPSFFMNTEAF

d_call: TRBD2
v_call: TRBV5-4
cdr3_aa: ASSRLAGGQNRSYNEQF

d_call: TRBD2
v_call: TRBV4-2
cdr3_aa: ASSQVSAGGRNEQF

d_call: -
v_call: TRBV18
cdr3_aa: ASSLLSSRFGGSNQPQH

d_call: TRBD1
v_call: TRBV2
cdr3_aa: ASSRQGSNYGYT